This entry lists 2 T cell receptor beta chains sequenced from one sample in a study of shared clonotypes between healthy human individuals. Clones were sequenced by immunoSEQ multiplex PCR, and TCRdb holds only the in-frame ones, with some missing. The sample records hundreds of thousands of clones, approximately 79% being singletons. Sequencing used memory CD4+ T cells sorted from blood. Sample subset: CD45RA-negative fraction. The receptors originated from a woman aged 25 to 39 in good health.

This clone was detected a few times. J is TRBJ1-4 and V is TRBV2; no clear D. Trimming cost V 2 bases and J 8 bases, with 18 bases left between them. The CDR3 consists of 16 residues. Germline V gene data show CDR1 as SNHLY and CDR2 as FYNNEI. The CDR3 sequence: CASSEWEATLGEKLFF. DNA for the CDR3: TGTGCCAGCAGTGAATGGGAGGCCACCCTGGGAGAAAAACTGTTTTTT.

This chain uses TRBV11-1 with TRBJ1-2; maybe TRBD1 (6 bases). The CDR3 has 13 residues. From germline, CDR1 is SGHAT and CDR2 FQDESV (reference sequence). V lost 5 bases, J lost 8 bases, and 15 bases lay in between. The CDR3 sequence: CASSPTQGKGYTF. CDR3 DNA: TGTGCCAGCAGCCCAACCCAGGGGAAGGGCTACACCTTC.